This T cell receptor beta chain was documented in a study of blood T cell repertoires in COVID-19 (dated by TCRdb to the early 2020s). In terms of the full investigation: The collaborator samples originated in the United States, Italy and Spain and spanned the acute and convalescent phases of COVID-19. The material from the prospective study consisted of cDNA or gDNA derived from T cells, B-cell-depleted T cells, or PBMCs. Deeply sampled blood TCRbeta repertoires from subjects exposed to, actively infected with, or recovered from COVID-19 were included in the dataset. A freely available public database, intended as a resource for researchers studying the immune response to SARS-CoV-2, is where the repertoires were released. Samples were obtained from the ongoing ImmuneRACE study (first 160 participants) and from roughly 1,300 subjects provided by 6 global collaborators. The sample metadata nearly always contained a de-identified subject ID, COVID-19 status, age in years and sex. Where available, HLA class I and class II types were taken from metadata supplied by the sample provider and were not determined by assay-based typing.

The germline ends are 19 bases apart after V is trimmed by 0 bases and J by 15 bases. The germline V gene encodes CDR1 SQVTM and CDR2 ANQGSEA. The CDR3 runs 13 residues from the cysteine to the phenylalanine. Of all the DNA, just the CDR3 is kept, 39 bases in frame from base 1. A remark on this clone: The antigen it recognizes is unknown. Per-base quality was not reported, and no clone a single base away is much larger than it.

TCRbeta CDR3 regions were amplified from genomic DNA using the immunoSEQ Assay, a bias-controlled multiplex PCR. As for the authors' bioinformatics: Nucleated cell counts per sample were estimated from amplification of reference gene primers within the assay. Sequence reads were collapsed and filtered to measure the absolute abundance of every unique TCRbeta CDR3 rearrangement. For each sample, productive Simpson clonality was calculated by taking the square root of Simpson's diversity index across productive rearrangements. TCRdb mirrors the immuneACCESS table, restricted to in-frame sequences. Some clones are absent from its copies; in checked studies, under half trace to an unresolved V gene, and the reason for the others is unknown. V and J calls and clone size are as listed in that table; D and trimming were resolved from the DNA. This sample gives roughly 360,000 clones in total; more than 70% of them show up just once. The ten largest make up approximately 1.3% of the sample.

Enrolling through a virtual design, the prospective study's participants ranged in age from roughly 18 to 100 years and lived across 24 United States geographic areas. In the prospective study, participants were assigned to cohorts based on the clinical history participants reported in a screening survey and a study questionnaire. ImmuneRACE Cohort 3 recovered participants were defined by two consecutive negative NP/OP PCR tests, healthcare professional clearance, or symptom resolution. In the prospective study, mobile phlebotomists collected whole blood, serum and a nasopharyngeal or oropharyngeal swab from each participant. Additional blood draws and questionnaires over an approximately two-month period could optionally be provided by prospective study participants. Before DNA extraction, prospective study blood samples were shipped either frozen or at room temperature. Study-level results and caveats: How much clinical and demographic metadata was included differed by source and by participant, and the metadata was provided uncurated.

The rearrangement joined TRBV29-1 to TRBJ2-3; TRBD1 might be the D gene, on 6 matching bases. This receptor was identified in a man aged 25-45 years who had recovered from COVID-19. The sequencing sample was made of PBMCs or T cells enriched from blood (not recorded which). The CDR3 protein is CSVEEMARDTRYF. The DNA is as follows: TGCAGCGTTGAAGAAATGGCCCGGGACACTCGATATTTT.